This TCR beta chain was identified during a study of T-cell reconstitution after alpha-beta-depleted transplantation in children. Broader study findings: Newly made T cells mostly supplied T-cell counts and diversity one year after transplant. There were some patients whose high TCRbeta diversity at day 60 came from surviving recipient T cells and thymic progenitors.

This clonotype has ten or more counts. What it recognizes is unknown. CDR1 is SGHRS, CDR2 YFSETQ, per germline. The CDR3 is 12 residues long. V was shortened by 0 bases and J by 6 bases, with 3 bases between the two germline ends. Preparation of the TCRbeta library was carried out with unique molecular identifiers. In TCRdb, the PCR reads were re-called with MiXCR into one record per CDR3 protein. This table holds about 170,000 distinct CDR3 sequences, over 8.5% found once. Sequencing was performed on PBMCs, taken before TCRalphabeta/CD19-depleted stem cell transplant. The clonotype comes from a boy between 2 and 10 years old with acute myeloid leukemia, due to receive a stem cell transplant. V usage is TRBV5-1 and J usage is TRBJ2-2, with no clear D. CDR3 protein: CASSLVAGELFF. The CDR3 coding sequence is TGCGCCAGCAGCTTGGTCGCCGGGGAGCTGTTTTTT.